Sequencing of this TCR beta chain was carried out in a study of metastatic and nonmetastatic thyroid tumors (TCRdb year 2020). General notes on the study: Repertoires from peripheral blood and from tumor or nodule tissue samples of malignant and benign thyroid patients were compared.

Library preparation employed PCR. This sample was sequenced with an Illumina HiSeq 4000. High-throughput sequencing was used to profile the CDR3 region of the TCR beta-chain in every patient. On the study's bioinformatics: The researchers built a classifier to tell apart papillary thyroid cancer patients with distant metastasis, based on CDR3 differences among clinicopathological groups. To measure repertoire diversity the researchers used the Shannon index, while the Morisita-Horn index served to gauge how similar the tumor and blood repertoires were. TCRdb reworked the public reads: Q25 trimming with fastp, MiXCR clone assembly, productive beta chains retained. The V and J calls and clone size are TCRdb's, not the authors'. The sample records about 56,000 clones, roughly 29% of which are singletons. The ten largest make up approximately 15% of the sample. No patient had received any treatment before thyroid surgery. Using T-cell receptor beta sequencing, the researchers looked back retrospectively at clinical samples from patients, gathered between about 2011 and 2019.

Broad study findings and their caveats: TCR beta diversity was reported as significantly higher in malignant tumors than in benign nodules, in both blood and tumor samples.

Taken from the germline V gene, the CDR1 and CDR2 loops are SGHTA and FQGNSA. Between the V and J ends, shortened by 3 bases and 7 bases respectively, the junction contains 10 bases. Counted from cysteine to phenylalanine, this CDR3 has 13 amino acids. Just CDR3 DNA is preserved here, 39 bases in frame from base 1. On this clone itself: The target of this receptor is not known. No qualities accompany the bases; no much larger clone lies one base away.

The V and J segments used are TRBV7-2 and TRBJ1-5; no D gene is confidently identified. Sequenced input: blood. The source of this sequence is a female donor with papillary thyroid cancer or a benign thyroid nodule (not recorded which). Some clones in this sample may be carry-over from other donors' samples. The DNA sequence is TGTGCCAGCAGCTTGAATGCAGGCCAGCCCCAGCATTTT. Its protein product is CASSLNAGQPQHF.